The TCR beta chain under discussion was sequenced for a study of T cell responses to AZD1222 COVID-19 vaccine. Study findings and constraints: Most donors were white British, females outnumbered males, and clonal diversity was possibly underestimated. Spike-specific TCR depth and breadth grew after two AZD1222 doses. Epitopes outside B.1.351 and B.1.1.7 mutated regions reportedly drew nearly half of spike TCRs.

Notes on this clone: Its antigen remains unknown.

CDR1 SGHRS and CDR2 YFSETQ come from the germline V gene. There are 16 residues in the CDR3. V lost 1 base and J lost 0, with 13 bases in between. Here immunoSEQ multiplex PCR was the method, and the copy in TCRdb shows in-frame clones only, minus some. The sample consists of some 64,000 clones, about nine tenths of them appearing once. Specimen: peripheral blood, collected 28 days after the second dose of the MenACWY control vaccine. The chain couples TRBV5-1 to TRBJ1-1, with a weak D call TRBD1 (6 bases). The source of this sequence is an adult who received the MenACWY meningococcal vaccine as a control. The chain's CDR3 is CASSLSGVRMNTEAFF. The DNA for the CDR3 is TGCGCCAGCAGCTTGTCAGGGGTACGCATGAACACTGAAGCTTTCTTT.